Listed below are T cell receptor beta chains from one sample, sequenced in a study of sequential checkpoint blockade in melanoma. The data were produced by immunoSEQ multiplex PCR, yet TCRdb's version contains in-frame clones alone and is incomplete. The sample contains about 13,000 clones, 82% of which appear only once. Sample: CD8+ T cells sorted from blood (inferred from file names), taken from a patient given nivolumab and ipilimumab in sequence. These receptors were taken from a human donor with melanoma. CDR3s include the opening cysteine and the closing phenylalanine or tryptophan. The D gene is left open where the match is weak. Size is omitted from some rows. Given values are once, few, many or a class for expanded clones.

J,size,V,D,DNA,CDR3
TRBJ1-1,NA,TRBV28,NA,TGTGCCAGCAGTGACTTAAGGGAGGACACTGAAGCTTTCTTT,CASSDLREDTEAFF
TRBJ1-2,NA,TRBV29-1,TRBD1,TGCAGCGTTGCCGACAGGGTTCTTGGTGGCTACACCTTC,CSVADRVLGGYTF
TRBJ2-7,NA,TRBV7-9,TRBD1,TGTGCCAGCAGCCCCCGGGACAGGGTCCACGAGCAGTACTTC,CASSPRDRVHEQYF
TRBJ1-2,NA,TRBV30,TRBD1,TGTGCCTGGCGCTCGGGACAGCCCCATGGCTACACCTTC,CAWRSGQPHGYTF
TRBJ2-3,NA,TRBV27,TRBD2,TGTGCCAGCAGACTAGCGTCCTCCGCAGATACGCAGTATTTT,CASRLASSADTQYF
TRBJ2-6,NA,TRBV11-3,NA,TGTGCCAGCAGCTCTCCCCCTGGGGCCAACGTCCTGACTTTC,CASSSPPGANVLTF
TRBJ2-7,many,TRBV7-2,NA,TGTGCCAGCAGCCAAGTTAGCGTGGGGTCCGCCGAGCAGTACTTC,CASSQVSVGSAEQYF
TRBJ2-4,NA,TRBV7-2,NA,TGTGCCAGCAGCAAGGTTACAGGGTTAACCAAAAACATTCAGTACTTC,CASSKVTGLTKNIQYF
TRBJ1-4,NA,TRBV5-1,TRBD1,TGCGCCAGCAGCTCGTACACGGGACAGTTTAATGAAAAACTGTTTTTT,CASSSYTGQFNEKLFF
TRBJ1-5,NA,TRBV27,NA,TGTGCCAGCAGCCCACTCGGGGAGATTAGCAATCAGCCCCAGCATTTT,CASSPLGEISNQPQHF
TRBJ1-1,NA,TRBV11-2,NA,TGTGCCAGCAGCTTTGGGCAGTTGAACACTGAAGCTTTCTTT,CASSFGQLNTEAFF
TRBJ2-1,NA,TRBV21-1,NA,TGTGCCAGCAGCAGACTAGCGGTCTGGGATGAGCAGTTCTTC,CASSRLAVWDEQFF
TRBJ2-1,NA,TRBV30,NA,TGTGCCTGGAGCCGGGCGGGCAGAGCAAATGAGCAGTTCTTC,CAWSRAGRANEQFF
TRBJ1-5,NA,TRBV1,NA,TGCACCAGCAGCCTAACAGGGGGCTGGCAGCCCCAGCATTTT,CTSSLTGGWQPQHF
TRBJ2-3,NA,TRBV2,TRBD1,TGTGCCAGCAGCCGGCAGGGGGCGGCAGATACGCAGTATTTT,CASSRQGAADTQYF
TRBJ2-6,few,TRBV9,NA,TGTGCCAGCAGCTCCCGACTCTCTGGGGCCAACGTCCTGACTTTC,CASSSRLSGANVLTF
TRBJ1-2,NA,TRBV9,TRBD1,TGTGCCAGCAGCGACCGGGACAGCGCTAACTATGGCTACACCTTC,CASSDRDSANYGYTF
TRBJ1-2,once,TRBV28,NA,TGTGCCAGCAGTTTGATGACAGCCTATGGCTACACCTTC,CASSLMTAYGYTF
TRBJ1-1,NA,TRBV9,TRBD1,TGTGCCAGCACGGACAGGGTGGGTGAAGCTTTCTTT,CASTDRVGEAFF
TRBJ2-1,NA,TRBV11-2,TRBD2,TGTGCCAGCAGCCCCCGGACTAGCGGGAGGGGGGAGCAGTTCTTC,CASSPRTSGRGEQFF
TRBJ2-1,NA,TRBV5-6,TRBD2,TGTGCCAGCAGCTCCGGGAGGGTCCCCAATGAGCAGTTCTTC,CASSSGRVPNEQFF
TRBJ2-4,NA,TRBV7-8,TRBD1,TGTGCCAGCAGCTTGGGACAGGGGCTGGCCAAAAACATTCAGTACTTC,CASSLGQGLAKNIQYF
TRBJ2-7,NA,TRBV14,TRBD1,TGTGCCAGCAGCCACCCCGGGACAGGGGGCTACGAGCAGTACTTC,CASSHPGTGGYEQYF
TRBJ2-7,NA,TRBV9,TRBD2,TGTGCCAGCAGCCGGGGGGATCGGAGCTACGAGCAGTACTTC,CASSRGDRSYEQYF
TRBJ2-7,NA,TRBV7-9,TRBD1,TGTGCCAGCAGCCCACCCAGGGGACAGGGGGTTTACGAGCAGTACTTC,CASSPPRGQGVYEQYF
TRBJ1-5,NA,TRBV7-8,NA,TGTGCCAGCAGCTTAGCAGGGGGCAATCAGCCCCAGCATTTT,CASSLAGGNQPQHF
TRBJ2-2,NA,TRBV9,NA,TGTGCCAGCGGGGGGGGGCCCGGGGAGCTGTTTTTT,CASGGGPGELFF
TRBJ2-5,medium-sized,TRBV5-6,TRBD2,TGTGCCAGCAGCTGGGAGGGAATTGAGGAGACCCAGTACTTC,CASSWEGIEETQYF
TRBJ2-7,few,TRBV25-1,TRBD2,TGTGCCAGCAGATTTATCGGTAGCGGGAGGGCCTACGAGCAGTACTTC,CASRFIGSGRAYEQYF
TRBJ2-1,NA,TRBV11-2,NA,TGTGCCAGCAGCTTAGAAGCCCCCTGGGGCTTAAGGAGCTCCTACAATGAGCAGTTCTTC,CASSLEAPWGLRSSYNEQFF
TRBJ2-7,few,TRBV4-1,NA,TGCGCCAGCAGCCTTCGGAGCGGTGACCTTTTTTACGAGCAGTACTTC,CASSLRSGDLFYEQYF
TRBJ2-1,NA,TRBV6-6,NA,TGTGCCAGCAGTTACTCCCCTGTCAATGAGCAGTTCTTC,CASSYSPVNEQFF
TRBJ2-7,few,TRBV19,NA,TGTGCCAGTAGCTACCCACAGGGAGTGGGGTTCGAGCAGTACTTC,CASSYPQGVGFEQYF
TRBJ2-1,NA,TRBV11-3,TRBD1,TGTGCCAGCAGCTTACCGGGACAGGGTAACAATGAGCAGTTCTTC,CASSLPGQGNNEQFF
TRBJ2-7,NA,TRBV4-1,NA,TGCGCCAGCAGCCAATGGGAGCCAGGAGCCTACGAGCAGTACTTC,CASSQWEPGAYEQYF
TRBJ2-1,NA,TRBV7-2,TRBD1,TGTGCCAGCAGCTTAAGGACAGGGGGTCTCTCCTACAATGAGCAGTTCTTC,CASSLRTGGLSYNEQFF
TRBJ2-5,NA,TRBV5-1,NA,TGCGCCAGCAGCTTGATGGGGCAGGCCGAGACCCAGTACTTC,CASSLMGQAETQYF
TRBJ1-1,NA,TRBV28,NA,TGTGCCAGCAGTTTTGGGAGCGAAGCTTTCTTT,CASSFGSEAFF
TRBJ2-6,NA,TRBV5-5,NA,TGTGCCAGCAGCCCTCTCGGGATCTCCCTCTCTGGGGCCAACGTCCTGACTTTC,CASSPLGISLSGANVLTF
TRBJ2-5,NA,TRBV25-1,TRBD2,TGTGCCAGCAGTGGTTTAGCGGGAGGGCCCGGAGAGACCCAGTACTTC,CASSGLAGGPGETQYF
TRBJ2-5,NA,TRBV9,NA,TGTGCCAGCAGCGTTGCAGGGGACGGAGAGACCCAGTACTTC,CASSVAGDGETQYF
TRBJ2-7,NA,TRBV27,NA,TGTGCCAGCAGTTTAACGGGACTCCGGGGGGAGCAGTACTTC,CASSLTGLRGEQYF
TRBJ2-1,NA,TRBV29-1,TRBD2,TGCAGCGTTAAATCTAGCGGCTACAATGAGCAGTTCTTC,CSVKSSGYNEQFF
TRBJ2-7,NA,TRBV5-4,NA,TGTGCCAGCAGCATAGGAGGGCCCCTTCGCGAGCAGTACTTC,CASSIGGPLREQYF
TRBJ2-1,NA,TRBV9,NA,TGTGCCAGCAGCGTAGTGGGACAACTATACAATGAGCAGTTCTTC,CASSVVGQLYNEQFF
TRBJ2-1,NA,TRBV5-6,TRBD2,TGTGCCAGCAGCTCTGGACTAGCGGGGGCTCGGTCCTACAATGAGCAGTTCTTC,CASSSGLAGARSYNEQFF
TRBJ2-7,NA,TRBV2,NA,TGTGCCAGCCCTCTTAGAGAGGGCTCATCCTACGAGCAGTACTTC,CASPLREGSSYEQYF
TRBJ2-7,NA,TRBV11-2,NA,TGTGCCAGCAGCTTAGAGAGGGCCGCCTCCTACGAGCAGTACTTC,CASSLERAASYEQYF
TRBJ2-1,NA,TRBV27,TRBD1,TGTGCCAGCAGCCACAGGGGGCCTCAGCATGAGCAGTTCTTC,CASSHRGPQHEQFF
TRBJ1-2,NA,TRBV5-6,NA,TGTGCCAGCAGCTTGGCCTGGGGGGATCATGGCTACACCTTC,CASSLAWGDHGYTF
TRBJ2-3,once,TRBV5-1,NA,TGCGCCAGCAGCCCTACCAAATCCACAGATACGCAGTATTTT,CASSPTKSTDTQYF
TRBJ2-7,NA,TRBV28,TRBD1,TGTGCCAGCAGAAGAGACAGGGATACGTACGAGCAGTACTTC,CASRRDRDTYEQYF